A selection of T cell receptor beta chains follows, all from one sample in a study of cytomegalovirus exposure and HLA in healthy donors. The assay was immunoSEQ multiplex PCR, and TCRdb's table has in-frame clones only and misses some. The sample holds 30,000 to 45,000 clones, roughly 89% seen once. The sequenced sample consisted of PBMCs. These receptors were collected from a woman aged 40-49 years in good health and CMV-seropositive. Both conserved end residues are part of each CDR3. The D gene is left open where the match is weak. Size values are once, few and many counts, or a class for expanded clones, and some rows have none.

cdr3_nt cdr3_aa v_call clone_size j_call d_call
TGTGCCAGTAGCGCCACAGCACAAGAGACCCAGTACTTC CASSATAQETQYF TRBV19 . TRBJ2-5 .
TGCGCCAGCAGCCAAGCCTACAGGGGGCGTAATGAGCAGTTCTTC CASSQAYRGRNEQFF TRBV4-3 . TRBJ2-1 TRBD1
TGCAGCGTTGAAGGCAGGGGCGGAGAGACCCAGTACTTC CSVEGRGGETQYF TRBV29-1 . TRBJ2-5 .
TGTGCCAGCAGTAGACAGGGGCTGAACACCGGGGAGCTGTTTTTT CASSRQGLNTGELFF TRBV2 . TRBJ2-2 TRBD1
TGTGCCACCAGCAGAGATAAAGCGGGCCCATCGAACACCGGGGAGCTGTTTTTT CATSRDKAGPSNTGELFF TRBV15 . TRBJ2-2 .
TGTGCCAGCAGTCGACAGAAGGGAACCGCTGAAGCTTTCTTT CASSRQKGTAEAFF TRBV6-5 . TRBJ1-1 .
TGTGCCAGCAGCTTGGGCCAGGGGGTGCGAGAGCAGTTCTTC CASSLGQGVREQFF TRBV5-8 . TRBJ2-1 TRBD1
TGCGCCAGCAGCTTGGACAGGGTCGGGAATGAGCAGTTCTTC CASSLDRVGNEQFF TRBV5-1 . TRBJ2-1 .
TGTGCCAGCAGCGACGACAGGGGGCGGAATCAGCCCCAGCATTTT CASSDDRGRNQPQHF TRBV21-1 once TRBJ1-5 .
TGTGCCAGCAGCTTACGAATTCGATTGTCTAGCTCCTATAATTCACCCCTCCACTTT CASSLRIRLSSSYNSPLHF TRBV7-8 . TRBJ1-6 .
TGTGCCATCAGTGGACAGGGGGCAAACCTCTATGGCTACACCTTC CAISGQGANLYGYTF TRBV10-3 . TRBJ1-2 TRBD1
TGTGCCAGCTCACCGACAGTGGCCGGGGAGCTGTTTTTT CASSPTVAGELFF TRBV18 . TRBJ2-2 .